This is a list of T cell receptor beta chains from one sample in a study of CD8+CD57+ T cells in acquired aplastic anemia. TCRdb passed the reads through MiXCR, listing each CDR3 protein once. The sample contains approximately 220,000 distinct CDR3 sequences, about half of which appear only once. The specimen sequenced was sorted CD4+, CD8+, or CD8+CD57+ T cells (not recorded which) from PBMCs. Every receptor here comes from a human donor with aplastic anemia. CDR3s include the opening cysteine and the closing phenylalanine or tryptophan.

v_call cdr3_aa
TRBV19 CASVPGQGAREGNQPQHF
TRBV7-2 CASRDVGGFDWTEAFF
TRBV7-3 CASSPGTGGGNTQYF
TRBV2 CASSEAHGSGNTIYF
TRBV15 CATSRTSGGSYEQYF
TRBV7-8 CASSLASSEVQETQYF
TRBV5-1 CASSPLTPGNSPLHF
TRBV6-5 CASRTGGPYTEAFF
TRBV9 CASSVAGVSYNEQFF
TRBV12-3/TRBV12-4 CASSPRDIQYF
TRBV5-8 CASSLYVDANSPLHF
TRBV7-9 CASSFALREEQFF
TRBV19 CASSIISGRNTEAFF